This is a list of T cell receptor beta chains from one sample in a study of blood T cell repertoires in COVID-19. TCRdb's table, derived via immunoSEQ multiplex PCR, lists solely in-frame clones and lacks some. Of about 330,000 clones in the sample, roughly 86% are singletons; the top ten hold approximately 9.9%. Material: peripheral blood. The receptor source for this set is a man under 40 with COVID-19, enrolled during active disease. The CDR3 runs from the conserved cysteine through the conserved F or W. The D gene is left open where the match is weak. Part of the rows lack a size; the others show once, few, many or a class for expanded clones.

D | J | V | size | CDR3 | DNA
. | TRBJ1-1 | TRBV18 | few | CASSPGNRATEAFF | TGTGCCAGCTCACCAGGTAACAGGGCCACTGAAGCTTTCTTT
. | TRBJ1-2 | TRBV30 | . | CAWRRPGRGYTF | TGTGCCTGGCGTCGACCTGGGCGAGGCTACACCTTC
TRBD2 | TRBJ2-1 | TRBV11-3 | . | CASSLGPGLAGGSFNEQFF | TGTGCCAGCAGCTTAGGACCGGGACTAGCGGGGGGGTCTTTCAATGAGCAGTTCTTC
. | TRBJ1-1 | TRBV13 | . | CASRVQGGEAFF | TGTGCCAGCAGAGTTCAGGGAGGTGAAGCTTTCTTT
TRBD1 | TRBJ2-3 | TRBV9 | . | CASSTHQGRGTDTQYF | TGTGCCAGCAGCACACACCAGGGCAGGGGGACAGATACGCAGTATTTT
. | TRBJ2-5 | TRBV18 | . | CASSRNRVGQETQYF | TGTGCCAGCTCACGAAACAGGGTGGGTCAAGAGACCCAGTACTTC
. | TRBJ2-7 | TRBV27 | . | CASSLGQPYEQYF | TGTGCCAGCAGTTTAGGGCAGCCCTACGAGCAGTACTTC
. | TRBJ1-2 | TRBV6-6 | . | CASSYSEGIYTF | TGTGCCAGCAGTTACTCGGAGGGGATCTACACCTTC
TRBD1 | TRBJ1-1 | TRBV18 | . | CASDHQRGQGDTEAFF | TGTGCCAGCGATCACCAGAGGGGCCAGGGGGACACTGAAGCTTTCTTT
. | TRBJ1-1 | TRBV4-3 | . | CASSRLTVNTEAFF | TGCGCCAGCAGCCGTTTAACAGTGAACACTGAAGCTTTCTTT
. | TRBJ1-1 | TRBV7-7 | once | CASSPQVGVPEAFF | TGTGCCAGCAGCCCGCAAGTCGGGGTTCCTGAAGCTTTCTTT
TRBD1 | TRBJ2-4 | TRBV28 | few | CASSSTRDRVYF | TGTGCCAGCAGTTCAACCCGGGACAGGGTATACTTC
. | TRBJ2-7 | TRBV28 | . | CASRPSLRRSEQYF | TGTGCCAGCAGACCTAGCCTGCGAAGGTCCGAGCAGTACTTC
. | TRBJ2-1 | TRBV7-9 | . | CASSASQGFYDNEQFF | TGTGCCAGCAGCGCATCCCAGGGATTTTACGACAATGAGCAGTTCTTC
TRBD1 | TRBJ2-3 | TRBV7-2 | . | CASSSGRDSVGNTQYF | TGTGCCAGCAGCTCGGGCCGGGACAGTGTAGGAAATACGCAGTATTTT
. | TRBJ2-7 | TRBV7-2 | . | CASSLGTASYEQYF | TGTGCCAGCAGCTTAGGGACAGCCTCCTACGAGCAGTACTTC
TRBD2 | TRBJ2-3 | TRBV3-1/TRBV3-2 | . | CASSQEAAGVLTDTQYF | TGTGCCAGCAGCCAAGAGGCAGCGGGGGTCCTAACAGATACGCAGTATTTT
TRBD1 | TRBJ2-6 | TRBV19 | . | CASMKLGDRDGGANVLTF | TGTGCCAGTATGAAGCTGGGGGACAGGGACGGTGGGGCCAACGTCCTGACTTTC
TRBD1 | TRBJ1-2 | TRBV7-2 | . | CASSKGQGGGYTF | TGTGCCAGCAGCAAGGGACAGGGAGGAGGCTACACCTTC
TRBD2 | TRBJ2-2 | TRBV19 | . | CASSGGGTNTGELFF | TGTGCCAGTTCTGGCGGGGGGACGAACACCGGGGAGCTGTTTTTT
TRBD2 | TRBJ2-1 | TRBV30 | . | CARTSGAYNEQFF | TGTGCCCGCACTAGCGGAGCCTACAATGAGCAGTTCTTC
TRBD1 | TRBJ2-3 | TRBV9 | . | CASSARQGSVVDTQYF | TGTGCCAGCAGCGCTCGACAGGGTTCGGTGGTAGATACGCAGTATTTT
. | TRBJ1-4 | TRBV7-2 | . | CASSFRDARGKLFF | TGTGCCAGCAGCTTCCGGGACGCCAGGGGAAAACTGTTTTTT
TRBD1 | TRBJ1-1 | TRBV25-1 | once | CASSEYTQHRGWGAFF | TGTGCCAGCAGTGAATATACACAACACAGGGGATGGGGAGCTTTCTTT
TRBD2 | TRBJ2-7 | TRBV28 | . | CASSLLPVAGAYEQYF | TGTGCCAGCAGTTTATTACCCGTAGCGGGAGCCTACGAGCAGTACTTC
. | TRBJ1-2 | TRBV4-2 | . | CASSQGGQGGRGGYTF | TGTGCCAGCAGCCAAGGCGGTCAGGGAGGTCGGGGAGGCTACACCTTC
. | TRBJ2-7 | TRBV6-2/TRBV6-3 | . | CASSYGQSEQYF | TGTGCCAGCAGTTACGGGCAAAGCGAGCAGTACTTC
. | TRBJ2-3 | TRBV5-6 | . | CASSSPTGTRQYF | TGTGCCAGCAGCTCCCCTACCGGGACAAGGCAGTATTTT
TRBD2 | TRBJ2-1 | TRBV7-3 | . | CASSPGLAGLNEQFF | TGTGCCAGCAGCCCCGGACTAGCGGGGTTGAATGAGCAGTTCTTC
. | TRBJ1-2 | TRBV7-2 | few | CASSSRTSLTNYGYTF | TGTGCCAGCAGCTCTCGGACAAGCCTAACTAACTATGGCTACACCTTC
. | TRBJ2-1 | TRBV6-5 | . | CASSYGLKGARNEQFF | TGTGCCAGCAGTTACGGCCTTAAAGGGGCGCGGAATGAGCAGTTCTTC
. | TRBJ2-5 | TRBV19 | . | CASRERGPLVETQYF | TGTGCCAGTAGAGAGCGAGGGCCTTTGGTAGAGACCCAGTACTTC
TRBD2 | TRBJ2-1 | TRBV24-1 | . | CATSDSLAGGPYNEQFF | TGTGCCACCAGTGATTCCCTAGCGGGAGGGCCTTACAATGAGCAGTTCTTC
. | TRBJ2-7 | TRBV19 | . | CASNPSDRPPYEQYF | TGTGCCAGTAACCCATCGGACAGACCACCCTACGAGCAGTACTTC
. | TRBJ2-7 | TRBV12-3/TRBV12-4 | . | CASSPQTREQYF | TGTGCCAGCAGTCCTCAGACGAGGGAGCAGTACTTC
TRBD1 | TRBJ2-3 | TRBV24-1 | . | CATSDARTGVTDTQYF | TGTGCCACCAGTGATGCCCGGACAGGGGTGACAGATACGCAGTATTTT
. | TRBJ2-5 | TRBV7-3 | once | CASSLAGQGQETQYF | TGTGCCAGCAGCTTAGCAGGCCAAGGACAAGAGACCCAGTACTTC
TRBD2 | TRBJ2-1 | TRBV3-1/TRBV3-2 | . | CASSPKLAGGLRDEQFF | TGTGCCAGCAGCCCTAAACTAGCGGGAGGGCTTCGCGATGAGCAGTTCTTC
. | TRBJ2-2 | TRBV10-3 | . | CAIRQGGTGELFF | TGTGCCATCAGACAGGGCGGCACCGGGGAGCTGTTTTTT
. | TRBJ1-3 | TRBV5-1 | . | CASSYGSSGNTIYF | TGCGCCAGCAGCTACGGGTCCTCTGGAAACACCATATATTTT
. | TRBJ2-7 | TRBV7-9 | . | CASRRGGDRRSYEQYF | TGTGCCAGCCGCAGGGGGGGGGACAGGAGATCCTACGAGCAGTACTTC
TRBD1 | TRBJ2-7 | TRBV29-1 | . | CSVEGTGTGFYEQYF | TGCAGCGTTGAAGGTACCGGGACAGGGTTCTACGAGCAGTACTTC
TRBD2 | TRBJ2-1 | TRBV6-6 | . | CASSAPLAGVNEQFF | TGTGCCAGCTCCGCTCCCTTAGCGGGAGTCAATGAGCAGTTCTTC
. | TRBJ1-3 | TRBV30 | . | CAWSNQGNTIYF | TGTGCCTGGAGTAATCAGGGAAACACCATATATTTT
. | TRBJ2-7 | TRBV4-1 | . | CASSQDEGGQCF | TGCGCCAGCAGCCAAGATGAGGGGGGGCAGTGCTTC
. | TRBJ2-2 | TRBV18 | once | CASSPPGALRTGELFF | TGTGCCAGCTCACCACCGGGGGCGCTTAGAACCGGGGAGCTGTTTTTT
TRBD2 | TRBJ2-7 | TRBV7-3 | . | CASSFSGRSYEQYF | TGTGCCAGCAGCTTTAGCGGGAGAAGCTACGAGCAGTACTTC
TRBD1 | TRBJ2-5 | TRBV7-8 | . | CASSSQGARVETQYF | TGTGCCAGCAGCTCCCAGGGGGCGCGGGTAGAGACCCAGTACTTC
. | TRBJ1-1 | TRBV5-1 | . | CASSIRGTKNTEAFF | TGCGCCAGCTCTATCAGGGGTACAAAGAACACTGAAGCTTTCTTT
TRBD2 | TRBJ2-7 | TRBV28 | . | CASSPPGLAAEQYF | TGTGCCAGCAGTCCCCCGGGACTAGCGGCCGAGCAGTACTTC